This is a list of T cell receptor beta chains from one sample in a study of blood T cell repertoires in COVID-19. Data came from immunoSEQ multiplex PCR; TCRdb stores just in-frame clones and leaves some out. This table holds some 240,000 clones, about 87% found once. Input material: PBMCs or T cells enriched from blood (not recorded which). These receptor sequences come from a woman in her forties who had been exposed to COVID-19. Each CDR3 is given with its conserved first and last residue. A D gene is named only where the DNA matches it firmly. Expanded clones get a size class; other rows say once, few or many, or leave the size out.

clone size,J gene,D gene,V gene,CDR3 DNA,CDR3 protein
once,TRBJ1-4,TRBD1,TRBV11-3,TGTGCCAGCAGCTCCAGACAGGGGGCGATTGGAACTAATGAAAAACTGTTTTTT,CASSSRQGAIGTNEKLFF
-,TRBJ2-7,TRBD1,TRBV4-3,TGCGCCAGCAGCCAAGACTGGCCAGGGGGATCCTACGAGCAGTACTTC,CASSQDWPGGSYEQYF
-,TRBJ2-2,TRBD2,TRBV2,TGTGCCAGACAACCGGGACTATCGAACACCGGGGAGCTGTTTTTT,CARQPGLSNTGELFF
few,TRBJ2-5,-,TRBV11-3,TGTGCCAGCAGTACCTCTTGGGGGCCAGAAAAAATTGAAGAGACCCAGTACTTC,CASSTSWGPEKIEETQYF
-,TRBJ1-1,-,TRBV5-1,TGTGCCAGCTCCCTGGCAGGGTCTGTTGAAGCTTTCTTT,CASSLAGSVEAFF
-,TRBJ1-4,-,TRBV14,TGTGCCAGCAGCCGAGGTCAGGGGAATGAAAAACTGTTTTTT,CASSRGQGNEKLFF
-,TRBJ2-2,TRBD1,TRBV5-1,TGCGCCAGCAGCAACCGGGACAGGGGTGCCACCGGGGAGCTGTTTTTT,CASSNRDRGATGELFF
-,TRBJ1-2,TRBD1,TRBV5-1,TGTGCCAGCAGCTTATGGGACAGGAACTATGGCTACACCTTC,CASSLWDRNYGYTF
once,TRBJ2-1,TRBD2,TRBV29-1,TGCAGCGTGAAAGAGGGACTAGCGGGAGACGAGCAGTTCTTC,CSVKEGLAGDEQFF
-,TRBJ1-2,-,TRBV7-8,TGTGCCAGCAGCTTACTAACCCTCTTAAGACAGGATGGCTACACCTTC,CASSLLTLLRQDGYTF
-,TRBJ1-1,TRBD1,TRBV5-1,TGTGCCAGCAGCCCGGACAGGGTGACGACTGAAGCTTTCTTT,CASSPDRVTTEAFF
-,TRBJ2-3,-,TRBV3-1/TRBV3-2,TGTGCCAGCAGCCGGCGGCGGGGGCCCAGTTCGACGCAGTATTTT,CASSRRRGPSSTQYF
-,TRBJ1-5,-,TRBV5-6,TGTGCCAGCAGCCACCGGACAGCGACTTCCAATCAGCCCCAGCATTTT,CASSHRTATSNQPQHF
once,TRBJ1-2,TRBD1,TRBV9,TGTGCCAGCAGCGCAAGACAGGGCGGTGGCTACACCTTC,CASSARQGGGYTF
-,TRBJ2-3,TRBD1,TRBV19,TGTGCCAGTAGTCCTACAGGGGTCACAGATACGCAGTATTTT,CASSPTGVTDTQYF
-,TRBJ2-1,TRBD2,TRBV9,TGTGCCAGCAGCCCTGCGACTAGCGGGAGTACCTACAATGAGCAGTTCTTC,CASSPATSGSTYNEQFF
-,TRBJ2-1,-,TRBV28,TGTGCCAGCCAGTACTACAATGAGCAGTTCTTC,CASQYYNEQFF
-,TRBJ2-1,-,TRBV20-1,TGCAGTGCCAGACTAGTACTTGAGCAGTTCTTC,CSARLVLEQFF
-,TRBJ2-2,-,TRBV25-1,TGTGCCATGCAGGGTGAGAACACCGGGGAGCTGTTTTTT,CAMQGENTGELFF
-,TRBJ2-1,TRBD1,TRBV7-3,TGTGCCAGCAGCTTAATTCGGACAGGGGGCATAAACGGGACTATGAATGAGCAGTTCTTC,CASSLIRTGGINGTMNEQFF
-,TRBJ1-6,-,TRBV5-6,TGTGCCAGCAGCTTGGCGGGAGGCTCCTATAATTCACCCCTCCACTTT,CASSLAGGSYNSPLHF
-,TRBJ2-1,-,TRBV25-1,TGTGCCAGCAGTGAATATAGGCGGAGCTCCTACAATGAGCAGTTCTTC,CASSEYRRSSYNEQFF
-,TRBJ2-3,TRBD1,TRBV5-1,TGCGCCAGCAGCTTGGTCGGCAGGGGGCGAGCAGATACGCAGTATTTT,CASSLVGRGRADTQYF
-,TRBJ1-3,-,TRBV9,TGTGCCAGCAGCCCCCAGGGGTCGGGCTCTGGAAACACCATATATTTT,CASSPQGSGSGNTIYF
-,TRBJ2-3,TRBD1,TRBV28,TGTGCCAGCAGTGAACCGACAGGGACGGGCACAGATACGCAGTATTTT,CASSEPTGTGTDTQYF
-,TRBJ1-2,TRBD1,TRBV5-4,TGTGCCAGCAGCCCCGGGACAGCATATGGCTACACCTTC,CASSPGTAYGYTF
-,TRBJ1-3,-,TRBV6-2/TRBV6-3,TGTGCCAGCAGTTGGGGGGGTAGGTCCTCTGGAAACACCATATATTTT,CASSWGGRSSGNTIYF
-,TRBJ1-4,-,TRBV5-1,TGCGCCAGCAGCTTGCAGGGGAGAGAAAAACTGTTTTTT,CASSLQGREKLFF